The 29 T cell receptor beta chains below come from one sample, sequenced in a study of spatial heterogeneity in lung cancer. Via MiXCR, TCRdb re-called the 5' RACE reads, giving one row per CDR3 protein. This table has about 38,000 distinct CDR3 sequences, around 7% appearing once. Indicated time point: sample taken at primary tumor resection. Whole RNA, isolated from tumor, nontumor lung or frozen PBMC, was sequenced without prior sorting. Sequencing was performed on PBMCs, taken at surgery. The receptor set was obtained from a male donor with early-stage non-small cell lung cancer.

This clonotype was seen at least ten times. The rearrangement links TRBV7-9 to TRBJ2-2; D unresolved. Trimming removed 7 bases at V and 7 bases at J, with 7 bases between. The CDR3 length is 11 residues. CDR1 and CDR2 from the germline V gene are SEHNR and FQNEAQ (reference sequence). CDR3 in DNA: TGTGCCAGCAATCTTGGCGGGGAGCTGTTTTTT. Amino acids: CASNLGGELFF.

This clonotype came up many times. The CDR3 DNA is TGTGCCAGCAGCGCCAGGGTAATAGGTTCACCCCTCCACTTT. Its translation: CASSARVIGSPLHF. The rearrangement links TRBV2 to TRBJ1-6; D is perhaps TRBD1 (5 bases). Germline CDR1 and CDR2: SNHLY and FYNNEI. The CDR3 extends over 14 amino acids. Trimming left V 6 bases short and J 9 bases short, with 15 bases between.

This rearrangement joins TRBV5-4 to TRBJ2-7; D not certain. This CDR3 spans 15 amino acids. With 3 bases removed from V and 6 bases from J, the gap between germline ends came to 19 bases. Germline CDR1 is SGHNT and CDR2 is YYREEE (reference sequence). The CDR3 DNA is TGTGCCAGCAGCTCCGCCTACGGGCCGACTGCCGAGCAGTACTTC. Translated: CASSSAYGPTAEQYF.

This clonotype has ten or more counts. This chain connects TRBV6-6 to TRBJ1-5; D perhaps matches TRBD1 (5 bases). With 4 bases removed from V and 4 bases from J, the gap between germline ends came to 14 bases. Germline V gives CDR1 MNHNY, CDR2 SVGAGI (reference sequence). The CDR3 consists of 15 residues. The CDR3 loop is CASSWGPGRNQPQHF. The CDR3 DNA reads as TGTGCCAGCAGTTGGGGACCGGGGAGGAATCAGCCCCAGCATTTT.

At least ten counts were recorded for this clonotype. The rearrangement links TRBV2 to TRBJ2-5, with D possibly being TRBD1 or TRBD2 (5 bases each). Germline lookup yields CDR1 SNHLY and CDR2 FYNNEI. Trimming cost V 7 bases and J 3 bases, with 12 bases left between them. The CDR3 covers 13 residues. The CDR3 sequence: CASNGQGEETQYF. The CDR3 coding sequence is TGTGCCAGCAACGGGCAGGGAGAAGAGACCCAGTACTTC.

This clonotype was detected ten times or more. This chain uses TRBV12-3 or TRBV12-4 with TRBJ2-1; 11 bases match TRBD2. Trimming took 3 bases from V and 15 from J; bases not matched to a gene: 7. The length of the CDR3 is 13 residues. CDR3 amino acids: CASSFLTSGGSFF. In nucleotides, the CDR3 is TGTGCCAGCAGTTTCCTCACTAGCGGGGGTTCGTTCTTC.

There are many counts of this clonotype. V gene TRBV12-5 combines with J gene TRBJ1-4; D is perhaps TRBD1 (5 bases). CDR3 length: 14 residues. The V end was cut by 6 bases, the J end by 5 bases, with 13 bases between. Germline CDR1 LGHNT, CDR2 FRNRAP. CDR3 DNA: TGTGCTAGTGGCCTGGGACTCTTAAATGAAAAACTGTTTTTT. Translating it yields CASGLGLLNEKLFF. Full variable domain (outside the CDR3, taken from reference TRBV12-5 and TRBJ1-4): DARVTQTPRHKVTEMGQEVTMRCQPILGHNTVFWYRQTMMQGLELLAYFRNRAPLDDSGMPKDRFSAEMPDATLATLKIQPSEPRDSAVYFCASGLGLLNEKLFFGSGTQLSVL.

This clonotype has ten or more counts. This chain links TRBV5-1 with TRBJ2-5; no clear D. V was trimmed by 5 bases and J by 3 bases, leaving 17 bases between them. The CDR3 is made up of 15 amino acids. The V gene's germline CDR1 is SGHRS and CDR2 YFSETQ. The CDR3 spells CASSSTNTPEETQYF. CDR3 nucleotide sequence: TGCGCCAGCAGTTCCACCAACACACCCGAAGAGACCCAGTACTTC.

This clonotype appeared many times. The V gene is TRBV7-9, the J gene TRBJ2-7, with TRBD1 matching 10 bases. V was pared by 5 bases and J by 3 bases, with 7 bases of the junction left unmatched. The V gene's germline CDR1 is SEHNR and CDR2 FQNEAQ (reference sequence). This CDR3 region has 15 residues. The CDR3 reads CASSPAGTGDYEQYF. CDR3 DNA: TGTGCCAGCAGCCCCGCCGGGACAGGGGACTACGAGCAGTACTTC.

This clonotype was seen ten or more times. The junction and the germline gene differ at one end; a read error may be behind it. The chain links TRBV3-1 to TRBJ2-5; 9 nucleotides agree with TRBD1. The CDR3 runs to 12 residues. Germline lookup yields CDR1 LGHDT and CDR2 YNNKEL (reference sequence). DNA of the CDR3: TGTGCCAGCAGCCCCGACAGGGGGGCTCTAGGCTTC. It specifies CASSPDRGALGF.

This clonotype appeared many times. The chain joins TRBV20-1 to TRBJ2-7, with D maybe TRBD2 (6 bases). The CDR3 runs to 15 residues. Germline V gene lookup returns CDR1 DFQATT and CDR2 SNEGSKA (reference sequence). Deletions cut 0 bases from V and 2 bases from J, with 14 bases between. The CDR3 spells CSARDEAGSTYEQYV. The CDR3 coding sequence is TGCAGTGCTAGAGATGAGGCGGGGAGCACCTACGAGCAGTACGTC.

This clonotype came up many times. The chain carries TRBV3-1 and TRBJ2-6, with TRBD2 matching over 11 bases. The V and J ends lost 2 bases and 2 bases, in that order; junction bases with no gene match: 5. The CDR3 is 18 amino acids. Germline values: CDR1 LGHDT, CDR2 YNNKEL (reference sequence). The CDR3 sequence is CASSQTSGSSAGANVLTF. The CDR3 DNA reads as TGTGCCAGCAGCCAAACTAGCGGGAGTTCGGCTGGGGCCAACGTCCTGACTTTC.

This clonotype was counted at least ten times. V is TRBV18 and J is TRBJ2-2; 7 bases are a match to TRBD1. The ends lost 4 bases at V and 6 bases at J; junction bases unmatched: 5. Per the germline V gene, CDR1 is KGHSH and CDR2 is LQKENI. The CDR3 runs 14 residues. CDR3 loop: CASSRDRDAGELFF. The CDR3 DNA follows: TGTGCCAGCTCACGAGACAGGGACGCCGGGGAGCTGTTTTTT.

This clonotype was found many times. V usage is TRBV2 and J usage is TRBJ2-2; D remains unclear. The V end was cut by 4 bases, the J end by 2 bases, with 8 bases between. The CDR3 runs to 14 residues. Germline CDR1 SNHLY, CDR2 FYNNEI. The CDR3 nucleotides read TGTGCCAGCAGTGTTAGTGTAAACACCGGGGAGCTGTTTTTT. It yields the protein CASSVSVNTGELFF. The complete variable domain, with remaining parts taken from reference TRBV2 and TRBJ2-2, reads EPEVTQTPSHQVTQMGQEVILRCVPISNHLYFYWYRQILGQKVEFLVSFYNNEISEKSEIFDDQFSVERPDGSNFTLKIRSTKLEDSAMYFCASSVSVNTGELFFGEGSRLTVL.

This clonotype was seen many times. V gene TRBV7-9 combines with J gene TRBJ1-1; D remains ambiguous. V was pared by 6 bases and J by 2 bases, with 13 bases between. This CDR3 region has 14 residues. Germline CDR1 SEHNR, CDR2 FQNEAQ (reference sequence). The CDR3 loop is CASRSSGINTEAFF. The CDR3 DNA reads as TGTGCCAGCAGATCTTCAGGAATTAACACTGAAGCTTTCTTT.

This clonotype was picked up many times. The rearrangement links TRBV5-1 to TRBJ2-5, with TRBD1 matching over 9 bases. Germline CDR1 reads SGHRS; CDR2 reads YFSETQ. With V trimmed by 4 bases and J by 0 bases, 13 bases remained unmatched. The CDR3 has 18 amino acids. CDR3 DNA: TGCGCCAGCAGCACAGGACAGGGGCTGAGGGCGTACCAAGAGACCCAGTACTTC. As protein: CASSTGQGLRAYQETQYF.

This clonotype has at least ten counts. The chain carries TRBV5-1 and TRBJ2-1; 9 nucleotides line up with TRBD2. J lost 7 bases, V lost 2 bases, and 10 bases had no gene match. The CDR3 covers 16 residues. Germline loops: CDR1 SGHRS, CDR2 YFSETQ. Here the CDR3 reads CASSLSSGMVMNEQFF. The CDR3 nucleotides read TGCGCCAGCAGCTTATCTAGCGGGATGGTCATGAATGAGCAGTTCTTC. Using reference TRBV5-1 and TRBJ2-1 for the parts outside the CDR3, the full variable domain is KAGVTQTPRYLIKTRGQQVTLSCSPISGHRSVSWYQQTPGQGLQFLFEYFSETQRNKGNFPGRFSGRQFSNSRSEMNVSTLELGDSALYLCASSLSSGMVMNEQFFGPGTRLTVL.

This clonotype was detected ten times or more. The chain carries TRBV29-1 and TRBJ2-3; no definite D call. Germline V CDR1 and CDR2: SQVTM, ANQGSEA. The CDR3 has 13 amino acids. Deletions cut 1 base from V and 4 bases from J, with 9 bases between. CDR3 protein: CSVEGASADTQYF. The CDR3 DNA follows: TGCAGCGTTGAAGGGGCTTCGGCAGATACGCAGTATTTT.

This clonotype showed up many times. J is TRBJ1-1 and V is TRBV9; a weak D match, TRBD1 (5 bases). Trimming removed 4 bases from V and 1 base from J, with 17 bases in between. The length of the CDR3 is 16 residues. Germline V CDR1 and CDR2: SGDLS, YYNGEE. The CDR3 is CASSPGTGMGNTEAFF. The CDR3 coding sequence is TGTGCCAGCAGCCCTGGGACCGGGATGGGGAACACTGAAGCTTTCTTT.

This clonotype was found many times. The V call is TRBV7-9, the J call TRBJ2-7; 14 bases line up with TRBD2. This CDR3 is built from 19 residues. After removal of 0 bases from V and 7 bases from J, the junction contained 14 bases not matched to a gene. The germline CDR1 and CDR2 sequences are SEHNR and FQNEAQ (reference sequence). CDR3 sequence: CASSLAPLWTSGRNDEQYV. The DNA of the CDR3 is TGTGCCAGCAGCTTAGCGCCGCTCTGGACTAGCGGGAGGAACGATGAGCAGTACGTC.

The chain couples TRBV20-1 to TRBJ1-5, with D maybe TRBD1 (5 bases). Between the trimmed V and J ends, which lost 2 bases and 1 base, there was a span of 12 bases. The CDR3 sequence is 15 residues long. Germline values: CDR1 DFQATT, CDR2 SNEGSKA (reference sequence). The CDR3 DNA follows: TGCAGTGCTAGAATGGCAGGGAGGAGCAATCAGCCCCAGCATTTT. It encodes CSARMAGRSNQPQHF.

This clonotype was detected only a few times. The rearrangement uses TRBV11-3 and TRBJ1-1; D gene ambiguous. The CDR3 totals 14 residues. The V and J ends lost 3 bases and 0 bases respectively, with 8 bases between them. Germline CDR1 SGHNT, CDR2 YENEEA. The CDR3 reads CASSLEGVNTEAFF. CDR3 nucleotides: TGTGCCAGCAGCTTGGAGGGTGTGAACACTGAAGCTTTCTTT.

This clonotype was observed many times. The chain links TRBV7-2 to TRBJ2-7; D is uncertain. V was trimmed by 1 base and J by 6 bases, leaving 7 bases between them. Germline loops: CDR1 SGHTA, CDR2 FQGNSA. The CDR3 contains 12 residues. CDR3 DNA sequence: TGTGCCAGCAGCTTAGACAGCGCCGAGCAGTACGTC. This translates into CASSLDSAEQYV.

This clonotype was picked up many times. The chain couples TRBV4-3 to TRBJ1-1; D perhaps matches TRBD1 (5 bases). Germline lookup yields CDR1 LGHNA and CDR2 YSLEER. This CDR3 has 14 residues. Trimming pared 4 bases from V and 11 bases from J, leaving 20 bases between. The CDR3 region is CASSRGRGTGWAFF. CDR3 nucleotide sequence: TGCGCCAGCAGCCGAGGGCGAGGGACTGGATGGGCTTTCTTT.

This chain links TRBV24-1 with TRBJ2-2, with 8 nucleotides matching TRBD1. The CDR3 has 14 residues. Germline V CDR1 and CDR2: KGHDR, SFDVKD. V dropped 9 bases and J dropped 0; count of bases not matched to a gene: 2. CDR3 in amino acids: CATRDRTNTGELFF. CDR3 in DNA: TGTGCCACCCGGGACAGGACGAACACCGGGGAGCTGTTTTTT.

The V and J genes are TRBV2 and TRBJ1-2, with 8 bases identical to TRBD1. Germline CDR1 and CDR2: SNHLY and FYNNEI. Trimming at V came to 2 bases and at J to 2 bases, leaving 4 bases not matched to a gene. The CDR3 runs 15 residues. CDR3 coding DNA: TGTGCCAGCAGTGAACGCAGACAGGGGAACTATGGCTACACCTTC. Protein: CASSERRQGNYGYTF.

This clonotype has just one count. The chain joins TRBV19 to TRBJ2-1; 8 positions agree with TRBD1. The CDR3 has 15 amino acids. Germline CDR1 is LNHDA and CDR2 is SQIVND (reference sequence). V trimming: 2 bases; J trimming: 7 bases; junction bases outside the gene matches: 7. CDR3 sequence reads: CASSILQGADNEQFF. The CDR3 nucleotides read TGTGCCAGTAGTATACTCCAGGGGGCGGATAATGAGCAGTTCTTC.

This clonotype was seen repeatedly, ten times or more. The chain links TRBV20-1 to TRBJ1-4; perhaps TRBD1 as D (5 bases). There are 13 residues in the CDR3. Germline assignment: CDR1 DFQATT and CDR2 SNEGSKA (reference sequence). V lost 6 bases, J lost 8 bases, and 16 bases lay in between. Here the CDR3 DNA reads TGCAGTGCATATTCAGGGAAGGAGGAAAAACTGTTTTTT. This gives the protein CSAYSGKEEKLFF.

This chain links TRBV5-4 with TRBJ2-1; D remains ambiguous. Trimming removed 3 bases from V and 5 bases from J, with 6 bases in between. In germline, CDR1 is SGHNT, CDR2 YYREEE (reference sequence). The CDR3 contains 12 residues. The CDR3 spells CASSWDDNEQFF. In DNA form, the CDR3 reads TGTGCCAGCAGCTGGGATGACAATGAGCAGTTCTTC.